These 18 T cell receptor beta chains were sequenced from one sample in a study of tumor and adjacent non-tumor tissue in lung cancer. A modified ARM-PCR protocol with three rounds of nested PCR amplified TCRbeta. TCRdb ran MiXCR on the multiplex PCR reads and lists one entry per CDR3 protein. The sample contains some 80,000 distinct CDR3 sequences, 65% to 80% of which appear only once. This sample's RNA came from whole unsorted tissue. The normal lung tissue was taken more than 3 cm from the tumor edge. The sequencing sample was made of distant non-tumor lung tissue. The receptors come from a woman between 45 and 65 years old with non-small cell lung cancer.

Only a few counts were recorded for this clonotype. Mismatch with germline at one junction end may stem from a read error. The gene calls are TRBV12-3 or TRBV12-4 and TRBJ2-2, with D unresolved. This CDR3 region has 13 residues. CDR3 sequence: CSSRLGGVGELFF. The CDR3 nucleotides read TGTTCCAGCAGGTTAGGCGGAGTCGGGGAGCTGTTTTTT.

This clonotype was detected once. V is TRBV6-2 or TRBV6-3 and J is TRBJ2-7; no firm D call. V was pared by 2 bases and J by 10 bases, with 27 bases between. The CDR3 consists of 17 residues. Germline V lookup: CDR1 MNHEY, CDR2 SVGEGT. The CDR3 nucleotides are TGTGCCAGCAGTTACATTACGGTGACACCCCTTACCTACTACCAGTACTTC. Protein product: CASSYITVTPLTYYQYF.

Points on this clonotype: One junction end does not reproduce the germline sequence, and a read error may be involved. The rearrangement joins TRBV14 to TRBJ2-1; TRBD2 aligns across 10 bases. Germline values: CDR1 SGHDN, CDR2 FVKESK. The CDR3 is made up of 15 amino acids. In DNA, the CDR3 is TGTGCCAGCAGCCAACCTAGCGGGGGCTACAATGAGCAATTCTTC. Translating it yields CASSQPSGGYNEQFF.

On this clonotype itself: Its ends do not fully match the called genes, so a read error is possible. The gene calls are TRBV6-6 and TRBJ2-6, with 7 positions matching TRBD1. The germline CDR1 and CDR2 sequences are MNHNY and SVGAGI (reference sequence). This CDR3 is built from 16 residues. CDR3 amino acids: CASTSRTGSGANVQTF. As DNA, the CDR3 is TGTGCCAGCACTTCCAGGACAGGATCTGGGGCCAACGTCCAGACTTTC.

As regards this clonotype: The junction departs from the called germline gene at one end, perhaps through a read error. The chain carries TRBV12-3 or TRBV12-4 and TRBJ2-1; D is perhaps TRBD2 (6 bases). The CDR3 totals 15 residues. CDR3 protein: CASISAGRGSNEHFF. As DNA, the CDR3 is TGTGCCAGCATTTCCGCGGGACGGGGATCTAATGAGCACTTCTTC.

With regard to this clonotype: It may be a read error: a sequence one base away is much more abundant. The CDR3 protein is CARNPRDAADTQYF. CDR3 in DNA: TGCGCCAGGAACCCGAGGGACGCCGCAGATACGCAGTATTTT. The chain has TRBV5-1 and TRBJ2-3; the D gene could be TRBD1 or TRBD2 (5 bases each). The length of the CDR3 is 14 residues. Per germline, CDR1 SGHRS and CDR2 YFSETQ. V dropped 8 bases and J dropped 4 bases, with 17 bases sitting between them.

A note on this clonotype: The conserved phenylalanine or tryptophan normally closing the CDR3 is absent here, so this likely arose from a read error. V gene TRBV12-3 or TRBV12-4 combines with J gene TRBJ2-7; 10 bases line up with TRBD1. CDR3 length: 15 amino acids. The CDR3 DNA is TGTGACAGCAGTCCTCCGGGACAGGGGACCTACGAACAGTACCTC. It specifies CDSSPPGQGTYEQYL.

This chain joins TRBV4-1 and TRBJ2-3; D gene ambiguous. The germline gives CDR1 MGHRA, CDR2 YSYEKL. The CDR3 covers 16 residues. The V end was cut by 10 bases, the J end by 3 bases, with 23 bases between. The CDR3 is CANTLRWGKGTDTQYF. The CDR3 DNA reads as TGCGCCAACACCCTACGGTGGGGTAAGGGAACAGATACGCAGTATTTT.

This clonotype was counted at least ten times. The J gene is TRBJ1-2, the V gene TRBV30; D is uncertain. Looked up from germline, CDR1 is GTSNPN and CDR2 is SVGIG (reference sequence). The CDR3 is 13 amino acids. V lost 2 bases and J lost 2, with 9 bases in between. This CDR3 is CAWSLPGNYGYTF. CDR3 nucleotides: TGTGCCTGGAGTCTACCCGGAAACTATGGCTACACCTTC.

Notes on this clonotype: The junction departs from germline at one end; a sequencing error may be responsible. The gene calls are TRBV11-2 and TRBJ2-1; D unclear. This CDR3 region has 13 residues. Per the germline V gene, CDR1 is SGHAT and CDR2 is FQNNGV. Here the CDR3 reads CVSSLENNGEQFF. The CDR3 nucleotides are TGTGTCAGCAGCTTAGAGAATAACGGAGAGCAGTTCTTC. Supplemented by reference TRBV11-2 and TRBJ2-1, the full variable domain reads EAGVAQSPRYKIIEKRQSVAFWCNPISGHATLYWYQQILGQGPKLLIQFQNNGVVDDSQLPKDRFSAERLKGVDSTLKIQPAKLEDSAVYLCVSSLENNGEQFFGPGTRLTVL.

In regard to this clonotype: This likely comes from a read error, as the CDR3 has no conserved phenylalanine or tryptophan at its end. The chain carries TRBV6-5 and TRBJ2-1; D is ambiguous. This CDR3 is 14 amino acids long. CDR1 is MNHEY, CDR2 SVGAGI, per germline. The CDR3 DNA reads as TGTACCAGCAGTACGTACTTAGATCGGGCAGAGCAGTTCCTC. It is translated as CTSSTYLDRAEQFL.

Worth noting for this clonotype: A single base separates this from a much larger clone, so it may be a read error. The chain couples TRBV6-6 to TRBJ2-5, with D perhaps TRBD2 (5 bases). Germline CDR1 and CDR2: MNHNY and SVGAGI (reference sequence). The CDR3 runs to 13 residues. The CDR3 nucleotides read TGTGACAGCAGTCGTTCGACACTAGAGGCCCAGTACTTC. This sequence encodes CDSSRSTLEAQYF.

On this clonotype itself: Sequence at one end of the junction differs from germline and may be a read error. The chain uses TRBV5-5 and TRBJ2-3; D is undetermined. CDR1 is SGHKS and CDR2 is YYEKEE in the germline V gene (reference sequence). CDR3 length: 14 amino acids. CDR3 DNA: TGTACCAGCAGCTTTCTAGAGAACACAGATATGCAGTATTTT. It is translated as CTSSFLENTDMQYF.

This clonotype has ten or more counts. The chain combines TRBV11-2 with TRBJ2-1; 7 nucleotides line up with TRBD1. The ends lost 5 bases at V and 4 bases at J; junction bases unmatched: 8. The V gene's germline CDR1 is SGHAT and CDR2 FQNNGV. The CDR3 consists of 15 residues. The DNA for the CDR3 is TGTGCCAGCAGCCCCAGACAGGGCGGATACAATGAGCAGTTCTTC. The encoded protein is CASSPRQGGYNEQFF. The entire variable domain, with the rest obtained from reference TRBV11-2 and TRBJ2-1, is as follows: EAGVAQSPRYKIIEKRQSVAFWCNPISGHATLYWYQQILGQGPKLLIQFQNNGVVDDSQLPKDRFSAERLKGVDSTLKIQPAKLEDSAVYLCASSPRQGGYNEQFFGPGTRLTVL.

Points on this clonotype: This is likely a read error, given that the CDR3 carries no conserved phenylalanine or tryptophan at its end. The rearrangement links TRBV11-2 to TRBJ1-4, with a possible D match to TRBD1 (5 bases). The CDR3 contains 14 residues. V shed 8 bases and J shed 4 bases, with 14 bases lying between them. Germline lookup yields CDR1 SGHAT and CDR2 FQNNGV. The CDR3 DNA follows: TGTGCCAGCGACTTAGCAGGGATTAATGAAAAACTGTTTTCT. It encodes CASDLAGINEKLFS.

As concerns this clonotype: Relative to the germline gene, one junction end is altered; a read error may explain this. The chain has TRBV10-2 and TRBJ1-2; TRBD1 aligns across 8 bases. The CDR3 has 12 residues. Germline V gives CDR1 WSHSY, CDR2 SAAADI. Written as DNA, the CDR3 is TGCCCCAGCATTTCAGGGGGCGACGGCTACACCTTC. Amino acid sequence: CPSISGGDGYTF.

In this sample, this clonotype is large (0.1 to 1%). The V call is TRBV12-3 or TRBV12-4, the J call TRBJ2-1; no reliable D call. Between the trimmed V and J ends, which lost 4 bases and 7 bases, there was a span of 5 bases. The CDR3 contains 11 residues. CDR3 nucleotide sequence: TGTGCCAGCAGTTACGGGAATGAGCAGTTCTTC. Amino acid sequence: CASSYGNEQFF.

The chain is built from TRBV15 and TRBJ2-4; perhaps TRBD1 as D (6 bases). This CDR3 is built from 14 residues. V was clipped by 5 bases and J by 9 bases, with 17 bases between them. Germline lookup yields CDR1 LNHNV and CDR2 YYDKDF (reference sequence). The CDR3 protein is CATSVPHRECIQYF. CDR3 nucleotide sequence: TGTGCCACCAGCGTCCCCCACAGGGAATGCATTCAGTACTTC. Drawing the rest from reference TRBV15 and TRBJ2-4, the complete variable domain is DAMVIQNPRYQVTQFGKPVTLSCSQTLNHNVMYWYQQKSSQAPKLLFHYYDKDFNNEADTPDNFQSRRPNTSFCFLDIRSPGLGDTAMYLCATSVPHRECIQYFGAGTRLSVL.